This is a list of T cell receptor beta chains from one sample in a study of response to subunit inactivated influenza vaccine. TCRdb called the RT-PCR reads again in MiXCR, with one record for every CDR3 protein. The table lists fewer than 550,000 distinct CDR3 sequences, 25% of them singletons. The sequences come from CD4+ T cells sorted from PBMCs, collected less than 6 days after vaccination. All receptors come from a man in his fifties who received an inactivated influenza vaccine. Both conserved end residues are part of each CDR3. Each record gives: V gene, clone size, D gene, CDR3 length, J gene, CDR3 DNA, CDR3 protein. A D gene is named only where the DNA matches it firmly. The size of a clone is reported for some rows only, either as once, few or many, or as a class for expanded clones.

V: TRBV7-8
size: NA
D: NA
length: 14
J: TRBJ1-6
DNA: TGTGCCAGCAGCTTAGCGCGGGGGGGTTCACCCCTCCACTTT
CDR3: CASSLARGGSPLHF

V: TRBV5-1
size: NA
D: TRBD1
length: 14
J: TRBJ2-7
DNA: TGCGCCAGCAGCTGGAGACAGGGCTCCTACGAGCAGTACTTC
CDR3: CASSWRQGSYEQYF

V: TRBV7-2
size: NA
D: TRBD2
length: 16
J: TRBJ2-3
DNA: TGTGCCAGCAGATATCCTAGCGGGAGGAGTACAGATACGCAGTATTTT
CDR3: CASRYPSGRSTDTQYF

V: TRBV30
size: few
D: NA
length: 13
J: TRBJ2-5
DNA: TGTGCCTGGAGTTGGGGGGTACAAGAGACCCAGTACTTC
CDR3: CAWSWGVQETQYF

V: TRBV6-2/TRBV6-3
size: NA
D: NA
length: 15
J: TRBJ2-7
DNA: TGTGCCAGCAGTTACTCTGGACGGTCTCGGGGCGAGCAGTACTTC
CDR3: CASSYSGRSRGEQYF

V: TRBV5-1
size: few
D: NA
length: 15
J: TRBJ2-1
DNA: TGCGCCAGCAGCTTGTTGCAGGGGAGGTACAATGAGCAGTTCTTC
CDR3: CASSLLQGRYNEQFF

V: TRBV10-3
size: few
D: NA
length: 16
J: TRBJ2-2
DNA: TGTGCCATCAGTGCCCGTGGTAGGGAAGTCGGCGGGGAGCTGTTTTTT
CDR3: CAISARGREVGGELFF

V: TRBV28
size: NA
D: NA
length: 15
J: TRBJ1-3
DNA: TGTGCCAGCAGCCCCGCCCCGGGCCGGGGACACACCATATATTTT
CDR3: CASSPAPGRGHTIYF

V: TRBV29-1
size: NA
D: NA
length: 11
J: TRBJ2-1
DNA: TGCAGCGTTAGCCAGTACAATGAGCAGTTCTTC
CDR3: CSVSQYNEQFF

V: TRBV7-2
size: NA
D: TRBD2
length: 15
J: TRBJ2-2
DNA: TGTGCCAGCAGCTTAGTGGAAGCGGGGACCGGGGAGCTGTTTTTT
CDR3: CASSLVEAGTGELFF

V: TRBV12-3/TRBV12-4
size: NA
D: NA
length: 12
J: TRBJ2-5
DNA: TGTGCCAGCAGCAACACGGGGGAGACCCAGTACTTC
CDR3: CASSNTGETQYF

V: TRBV12-3/TRBV12-4
size: few
D: NA
length: 17
J: TRBJ1-4
DNA: TGTGCCAGCAGTTTTACGAGGACGGCGGCAACTAATGAAAAACTGTTTTTT
CDR3: CASSFTRTAATNEKLFF

V: TRBV20-1
size: few
D: NA
length: 16
J: TRBJ2-3
DNA: TGCAGTGCTCCTCCCCTCCAAGCGGCCATCACAGATACGCAGTATTTT
CDR3: CSAPPLQAAITDTQYF

V: TRBV10-3
size: NA
D: TRBD2
length: 15
J: TRBJ2-3
DNA: TGTGCCGCCGGTCGGACTAGCGGGAGCGCAGATACGCAGTATTTT
CDR3: CAAGRTSGSADTQYF

V: TRBV7-9
size: few
D: TRBD1
length: 15
J: TRBJ1-2
DNA: TGTGCCAGCAGCTATGGGACAGGGGGCGCCAATGGCTACACCTTC
CDR3: CASSYGTGGANGYTF

V: TRBV5-1
size: few
D: TRBD2
length: 15
J: TRBJ2-3
DNA: TGCGCCAGCAGCTTACTAGCGGGAGGGCCTAATACGCAGTATTTT
CDR3: CASSLLAGGPNTQYF

V: TRBV5-1
size: few
D: TRBD1
length: 16
J: TRBJ1-1
DNA: TGCGCCAGCACCTACGGGACAGGGATTATGAACACTGAAGCTTTCTTT
CDR3: CASTYGTGIMNTEAFF

V: TRBV28
size: NA
D: NA
length: 15
J: TRBJ2-2
DNA: TGTGCCAGCAGGCTAACCGGGACTGGCACCGGGGAGCTGTTTTTT
CDR3: CASRLTGTGTGELFF

V: TRBV28
size: NA
D: TRBD1
length: 14
J: TRBJ1-2
DNA: TGTGCCAGCAGTGGGCCGGGACAGGGTCCTGGCTACACCTTC
CDR3: CASSGPGQGPGYTF